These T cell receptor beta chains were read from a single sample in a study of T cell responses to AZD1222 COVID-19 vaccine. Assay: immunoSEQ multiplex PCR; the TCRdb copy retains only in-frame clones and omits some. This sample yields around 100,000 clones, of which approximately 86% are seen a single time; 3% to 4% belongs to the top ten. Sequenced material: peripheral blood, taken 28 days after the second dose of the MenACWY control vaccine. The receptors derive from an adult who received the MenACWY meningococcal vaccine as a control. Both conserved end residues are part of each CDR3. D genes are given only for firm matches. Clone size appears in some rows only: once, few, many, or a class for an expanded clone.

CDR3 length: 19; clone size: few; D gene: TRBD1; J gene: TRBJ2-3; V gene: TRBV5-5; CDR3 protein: CASSFEVWGGQGRTDTQYF; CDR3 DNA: TGTGCCAGCAGCTTCGAGGTTTGGGGCGGACAGGGGAGAACAGATACGCAGTATTTT
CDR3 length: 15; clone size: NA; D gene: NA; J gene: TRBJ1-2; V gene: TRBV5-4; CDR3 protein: CASSLAPEGPYGYTF; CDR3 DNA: TGTGCCAGCAGCTTGGCCCCTGAGGGGCCCTATGGCTACACCTTC
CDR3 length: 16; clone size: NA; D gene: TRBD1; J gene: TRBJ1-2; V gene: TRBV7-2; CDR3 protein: CASSATGGGAIYGYTF; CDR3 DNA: TGTGCCAGCAGCGCGACCGGAGGGGGCGCGATCTATGGCTACACCTTC
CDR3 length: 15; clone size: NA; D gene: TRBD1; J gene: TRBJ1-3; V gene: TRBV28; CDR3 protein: CASSQSRGGGNTIYF; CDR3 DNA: TGTGCCAGCAGTCAATCCAGGGGGGGTGGAAACACCATATATTTT
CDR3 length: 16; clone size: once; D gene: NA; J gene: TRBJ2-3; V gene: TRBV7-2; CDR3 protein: CASSLAGQARPDTQYF; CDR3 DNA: TGTGCCAGCAGCTTAGCCGGGCAGGCCAGGCCAGATACGCAGTATTTT
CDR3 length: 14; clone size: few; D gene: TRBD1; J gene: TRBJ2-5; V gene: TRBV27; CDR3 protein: CASSFYRGQETQYF; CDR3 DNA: TGTGCCAGCAGTTTCTACAGGGGGCAAGAGACCCAGTACTTC
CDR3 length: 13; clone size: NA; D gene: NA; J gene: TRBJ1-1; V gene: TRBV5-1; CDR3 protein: CASSFAENTEAFF; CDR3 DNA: TGCGCCAGCAGCTTCGCCGAGAACACTGAAGCTTTCTTT
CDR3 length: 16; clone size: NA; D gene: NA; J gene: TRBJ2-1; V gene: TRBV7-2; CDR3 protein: CASSLAGAGGLGEQFF; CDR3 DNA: TGTGCCAGCAGCTTAGCTGGGGCAGGTGGCTTGGGTGAGCAGTTCTTC
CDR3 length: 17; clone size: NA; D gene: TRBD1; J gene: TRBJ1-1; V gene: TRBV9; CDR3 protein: CASSAGQGIRSRTEAFF; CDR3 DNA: TGTGCCAGCAGCGCCGGACAGGGGATTCGTTCACGCACTGAAGCTTTCTTT
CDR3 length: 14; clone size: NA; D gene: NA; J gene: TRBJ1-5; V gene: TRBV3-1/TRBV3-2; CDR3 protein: CASSGSETNQPQHF; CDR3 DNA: TGTGCCAGCAGCGGGTCAGAGACCAATCAGCCCCAGCATTTT
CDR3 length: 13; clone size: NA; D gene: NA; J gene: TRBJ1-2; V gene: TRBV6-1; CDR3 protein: CASSEGGAYGYTF; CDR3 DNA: TGTGCCAGCAGTGAAGGGGGAGCCTATGGCTACACCTTC
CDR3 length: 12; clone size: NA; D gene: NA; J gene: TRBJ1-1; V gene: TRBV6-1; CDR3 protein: CASSEGKTEAFF; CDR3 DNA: TGTGCCAGCAGTGAAGGGAAAACTGAAGCTTTCTTT
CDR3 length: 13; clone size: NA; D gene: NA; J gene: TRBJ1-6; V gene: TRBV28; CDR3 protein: CASSRSLNSPLHF; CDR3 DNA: TGTGCCAGCAGTCGATCCCTCAATTCACCCCTCCACTTT
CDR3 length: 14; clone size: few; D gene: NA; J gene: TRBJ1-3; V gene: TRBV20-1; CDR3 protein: CSASARSSGNTIYF; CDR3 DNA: TGCAGTGCTAGTGCCAGGTCATCTGGAAACACCATATATTTT
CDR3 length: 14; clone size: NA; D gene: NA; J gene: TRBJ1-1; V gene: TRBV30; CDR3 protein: CAWTLGSYASEAFF; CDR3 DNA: TGTGCCTGGACTTTAGGATCGTACGCCAGCGAAGCTTTCTTT
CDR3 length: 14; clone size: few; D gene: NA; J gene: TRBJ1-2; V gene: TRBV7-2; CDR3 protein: CASSLESMGYGYTF; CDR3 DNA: TGTGCCAGCAGCTTAGAGTCCATGGGCTATGGCTACACCTTC
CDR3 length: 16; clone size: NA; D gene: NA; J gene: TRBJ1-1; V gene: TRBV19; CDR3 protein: CASSPPSGVIGLEAFF; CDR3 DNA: TGTGCCAGTAGCCCACCCTCGGGGGTTATAGGCCTTGAAGCTTTCTTT
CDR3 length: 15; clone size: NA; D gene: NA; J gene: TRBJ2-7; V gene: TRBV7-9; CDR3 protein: CASSAVGAHESEQYF; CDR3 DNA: TGTGCCAGCAGCGCCGTAGGGGCTCATGAGTCCGAGCAGTACTTC
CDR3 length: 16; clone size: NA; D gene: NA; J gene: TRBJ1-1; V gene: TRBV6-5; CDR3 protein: CASSYSMQGAGTEAFF; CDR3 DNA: TGTGCCAGCAGTTACTCGATGCAGGGTGCGGGGACTGAAGCTTTCTTT
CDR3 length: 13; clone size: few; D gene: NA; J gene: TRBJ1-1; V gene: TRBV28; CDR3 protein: CASIRQMNTEAFF; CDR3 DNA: TGTGCCAGCATCCGACAAATGAACACTGAAGCTTTCTTT
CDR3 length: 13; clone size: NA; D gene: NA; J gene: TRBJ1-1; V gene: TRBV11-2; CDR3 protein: CASSLVWGTEAFF; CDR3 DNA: TGTGCCAGCAGCTTAGTATGGGGCACTGAAGCTTTCTTT
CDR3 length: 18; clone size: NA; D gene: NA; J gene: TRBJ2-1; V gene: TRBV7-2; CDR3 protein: CASSSQLWGPSSYNEQFF; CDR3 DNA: TGTGCCAGCAGCTCTCAACTCTGGGGGCCGAGCTCCTACAATGAGCAGTTCTTC
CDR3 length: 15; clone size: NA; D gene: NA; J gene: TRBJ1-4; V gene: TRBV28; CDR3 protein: CASSLGRAGEKKLFF; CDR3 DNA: TGTGCCAGCAGTTTAGGGAGGGCCGGGGAAAAAAAACTGTTTTTT
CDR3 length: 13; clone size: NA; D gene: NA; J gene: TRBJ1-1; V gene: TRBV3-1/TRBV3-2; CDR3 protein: CASSQDTVQGAFF; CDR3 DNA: TGTGCCAGCAGCCAAGATACCGTTCAAGGAGCTTTCTTT
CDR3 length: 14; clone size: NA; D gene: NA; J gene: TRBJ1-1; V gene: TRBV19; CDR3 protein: CASSQIGGGTEAFF; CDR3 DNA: TGTGCCAGTAGCCAGATAGGTGGGGGGACTGAAGCTTTCTTT
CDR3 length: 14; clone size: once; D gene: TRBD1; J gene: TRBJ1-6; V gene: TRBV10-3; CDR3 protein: CATKFGQDNSPLHF; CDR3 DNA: TGTGCCACTAAATTCGGACAGGATAATTCACCCCTCCACTTT
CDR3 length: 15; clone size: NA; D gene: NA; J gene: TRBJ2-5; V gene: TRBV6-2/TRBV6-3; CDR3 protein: CASSYDGLGGETQYF; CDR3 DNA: TGTGCCAGCAGTTACGATGGACTAGGGGGAGAGACCCAGTACTTC
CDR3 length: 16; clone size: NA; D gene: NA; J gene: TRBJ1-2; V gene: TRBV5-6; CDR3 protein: CASSPDPTGVFYGYTF; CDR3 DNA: TGTGCCAGCAGCCCGGACCCGACAGGCGTATTCTATGGCTACACCTTC
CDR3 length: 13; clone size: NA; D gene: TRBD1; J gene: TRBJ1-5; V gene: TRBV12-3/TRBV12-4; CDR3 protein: CASSRQGNQPQHF; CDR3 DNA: TGTGCCAGCAGTCGACAGGGGAATCAGCCCCAGCATTTT
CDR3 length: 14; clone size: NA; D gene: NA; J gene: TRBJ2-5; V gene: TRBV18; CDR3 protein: CASSPPRPKETQYF; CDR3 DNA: TGTGCCAGCTCACCACCGAGACCCAAAGAGACCCAGTACTTC
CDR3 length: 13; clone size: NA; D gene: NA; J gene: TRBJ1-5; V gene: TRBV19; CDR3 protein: CASRDGSNQPQHF; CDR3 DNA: TGTGCCAGTAGGGACGGGAGCAATCAGCCCCAGCATTTT
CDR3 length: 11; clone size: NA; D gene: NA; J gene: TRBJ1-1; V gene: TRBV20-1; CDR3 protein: CSARANTEAFF; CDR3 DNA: TGCAGTGCTAGAGCGAACACTGAAGCTTTCTTT
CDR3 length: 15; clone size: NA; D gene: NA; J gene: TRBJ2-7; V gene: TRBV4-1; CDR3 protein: CASSQPARGAYEQYF; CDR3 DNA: TGCGCCAGCAGCCAACCAGCCAGGGGGGCATACGAGCAGTACTTC
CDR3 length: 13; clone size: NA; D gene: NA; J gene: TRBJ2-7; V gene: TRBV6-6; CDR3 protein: CASSYSMSSEQYF; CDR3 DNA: TGTGCCAGCAGTTACTCCATGTCGAGCGAGCAGTACTTC
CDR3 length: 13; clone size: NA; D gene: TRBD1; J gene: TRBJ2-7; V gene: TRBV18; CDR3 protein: CASSVTGYDEQYF; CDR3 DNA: TGTGCCAGCTCAGTGACAGGGTATGACGAGCAGTACTTC
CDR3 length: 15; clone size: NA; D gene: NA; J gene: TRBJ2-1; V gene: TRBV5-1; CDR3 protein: CASSPDVVLYNEQFF; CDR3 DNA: TGCGCCAGCAGCCCTGACGTGGTACTCTACAATGAGCAGTTCTTC
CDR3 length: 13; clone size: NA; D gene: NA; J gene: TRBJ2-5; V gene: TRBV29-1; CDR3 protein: CSARGGYQETQYF; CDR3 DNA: TGCAGCGCACGGGGCGGGTATCAAGAGACCCAGTACTTC
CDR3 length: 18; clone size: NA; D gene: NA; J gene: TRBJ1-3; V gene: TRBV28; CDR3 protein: CASSFGAAGRISGNTIYF; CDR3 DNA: TGTGCCAGCAGTTTTGGGGCGGCAGGGAGGATCTCTGGAAACACCATATATTTT
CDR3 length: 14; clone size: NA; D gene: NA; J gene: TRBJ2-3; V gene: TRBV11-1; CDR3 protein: CASSSGSGTDTQYF; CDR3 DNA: TGTGCCAGCAGCTCCGGTTCGGGCACAGATACGCAGTATTTT
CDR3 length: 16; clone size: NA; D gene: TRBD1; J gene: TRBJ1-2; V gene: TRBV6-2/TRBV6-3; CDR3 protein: CASSSGTANSYYGYTF; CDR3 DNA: TGTGCCAGCAGTTCAGGGACAGCGAACTCCTATTATGGCTACACCTTC
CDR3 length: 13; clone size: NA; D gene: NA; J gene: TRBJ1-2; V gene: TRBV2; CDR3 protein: CASSGDMGYGYTF; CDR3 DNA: TGTGCCAGCAGTGGTGACATGGGATATGGCTACACCTTC